These 14 T cell receptor beta chains were all obtained from the same sample, sequenced in a study of cytomegalovirus exposure and HLA in healthy donors. The PCR made use of 60 Vbeta and 13 Jbeta primers. Profiled with immunoSEQ multiplex PCR; TCRdb holds only in-frame clones, not every one. The sample lists 150,000 to 200,000 clones; around three quarters were seen once. Sequenced sample: PBMCs. The receptors were gathered from a woman in her 40s in good health and CMV-seronegative.

The chain links TRBV5-1 to TRBJ2-5; TRBD1 matches 8 bases. V trimming: 1 base; J trimming: 3 bases; junction bases outside the gene matches: 2. This CDR3 is 14 amino acids long. Germline V CDR1 and CDR2: SGHRS, YFSETQ. The CDR3 nucleotides are TGCGCCAGCAGCTTGCGGACAGGGAAAGAGACCCAGTACTTC. Translation gives CASSLRTGKETQYF.

The CDR3 here is CASSERDRGYEQYF. In DNA, the CDR3 is TGTGCCAGCAGTGAAAGGGACAGGGGGTACGAGCAGTACTTC. The rearrangement links TRBV25-1 to TRBJ2-7; 11 bases are a match to TRBD1. Germline V gene data show CDR1 as MGHDK and CDR2 as SYGVNS. This CDR3 has 14 amino acids. J was trimmed by 4 bases and V by 2 bases; bases with no gene match: 1.

This clone was counted only a few times. This chain links TRBV9 with TRBJ2-7; D call uncertain. The germline V and J ends were trimmed by 3 bases and 0 bases, with 10 bases remaining between them. CDR1 SGDLS and CDR2 YYNGEE come from the germline V gene. The length of the CDR3 is 14 residues. The CDR3 spells CASSELSSSYEQYF. The CDR3 DNA follows: TGTGCCAGCAGCGAATTGTCGAGCTCCTACGAGCAGTACTTC.

The chain carries TRBV10-3 and TRBJ2-5, with 9 bases aligning to TRBD1. CDR1 is ENHRY, CDR2 SYGVKD, per germline. V lost 2 bases and J lost 2; bases outside the gene matches: 6. The CDR3 is 16 amino acids. The chain's CDR3 is CAISEKFGTGQETQYF. CDR3 coding DNA: TGTGCCATCAGTGAGAAATTTGGGACAGGGCAAGAGACCCAGTACTTC.

The V and J genes are TRBV7-9 and TRBJ1-5; 10 nucleotides match TRBD1. The V gene end was trimmed by 5 bases and the J gene end by 2 bases; junction bases not matched to a gene: 3. In germline, CDR1 is SEHNR, CDR2 FQNEAQ (reference sequence). This CDR3 has 15 amino acids. Here the CDR3 DNA reads TGTGCCAGCAGCCGGGACAGGGGAGGCAATCAGCCCCAGCATTTT. Protein product: CASSRDRGGNQPQHF.

The chain's CDR3 is CASSRSYNEQFF. Here the CDR3 DNA reads TGTGCCAGCAGCCGTTCCTACAATGAGCAGTTCTTC. J is TRBJ2-1 and V is TRBV6-1; no definite D call. The V end was cut by 6 bases, the J end by 1 base, with 4 bases between. The CDR3 totals 12 residues. In germline, CDR1 is MNHNS, CDR2 SASEGT.

The rearrangement joins TRBV29-1 to TRBJ1-2, with a tentative D call TRBD1 (6 bases). The germline V and J ends were trimmed by 6 bases and 6 bases, with 26 bases remaining between them. The CDR3 runs 16 residues. Germline CDR1 reads SQVTM; CDR2 reads ANQGSEA. CDR3 loop: CSVALGQPYEGNGYTF. The CDR3 DNA sequence: TGCAGCGTAGCTCTAGGACAGCCCTATGAAGGTAATGGCTACACCTTC.

The V call is TRBV19, the J call TRBJ1-1; D uncertain. The germline V and J ends were trimmed by 3 bases and 6 bases, with 11 bases remaining between them. CDR1 is LNHDA, CDR2 SQIVND, per germline (reference sequence). The CDR3 extends over 13 amino acids. The CDR3 region has the DNA TGTGCCAGTAGTATTCCAGGAACTCCTGAAGCTTTCTTT. Residues: CASSIPGTPEAFF.

The gene calls are TRBV2 and TRBJ2-3; 10 positions agree with TRBD1. Per germline, CDR1 SNHLY and CDR2 FYNNEI. V was pared by 9 bases and J by 3 bases, with 9 bases of the junction left unmatched. The CDR3 extends over 15 amino acids. The CDR3 DNA is TGTGCCAGTAGCCCTAGGACAGGGGGAACAGATACGCAGTATTTT. Its translation is CASSPRTGGTDTQYF.

The rearrangement links TRBV28 to TRBJ1-1, with a tentative D call TRBD1 (6 bases). From germline, CDR1 is MDHEN and CDR2 SYDVKM. The CDR3 has 14 residues. With 2 bases removed from V and 4 bases from J, the gap between germline ends came to 11 bases. The CDR3 loop reads CASSLKGGSTEAFF. CDR3 sequence (DNA): TGTGCCAGCAGTTTAAAGGGGGGGAGCACTGAAGCTTTCTTT. The whole variable domain, remainder taken from reference TRBV28 and TRBJ1-1, is DVKVTQSSRYLVKRTGEKVFLECVQDMDHENMFWYRQDPGLGLRLIYFSYDVKMKEKGDIPEGYSVSREKKERFSLILESASTNQTSMYLCASSLKGGSTEAFFGQGTRLTVV.

In this sample, this clone turned up once. The chain employs TRBV2 and TRBJ1-6; D may be TRBD1 (6 bases). The germline gives CDR1 SNHLY, CDR2 FYNNEI. The V gene lost 5 bases and the J gene lost 4 bases, with 15 bases spanning the gap. The CDR3 covers 16 residues. The CDR3 nucleotides read TGTGCCAGCAGTCTACAGGGAGCCTCATATAATTCACCCCTCCACTTT. Its protein is CASSLQGASYNSPLHF.

The chain is built from TRBV5-5 and TRBJ2-1; D call uncertain. The V end was cut by 0 bases, the J end by 8 bases, with 9 bases between. The CDR3 contains 13 residues. Germline assignment: CDR1 SGHKS and CDR2 YYEKEE (reference sequence). CDR3 in amino acids: CASSLGPEDEQFF. The CDR3, as DNA: TGTGCCAGCAGCTTGGGACCCGAGGATGAGCAGTTCTTC. The full variable domain, completed using reference TRBV5-5 and TRBJ2-1, is DAGVTQSPTHLIKTRGQQVTLRCSPISGHKSVSWYQQVLGQGPQFIFQYYEKEERGRGNFPDRFSARQFPNYSSELNVNALLLGDSALYLCASSLGPEDEQFFGPGTRLTVL.

CDR3 DNA sequence: TGTGCCAGCAGCGATCGGGAGTACGGGGGCTACGAGCAGTACTTC. It codes for CASSDREYGGYEQYF. The chain couples TRBV6-5 to TRBJ2-7; tentatively, D is TRBD2 (6 bases). Germline-derived CDR1 and CDR2 are MNHEY and SVGAGI. CDR3 length: 15 amino acids. The germline V and J ends were trimmed by 6 bases and 3 bases, with 18 bases remaining between them.

J is TRBJ2-7 and V is TRBV7-9; a weak D match, TRBD2 (5 bases). This CDR3 comprises 12 residues. Germline-derived CDR1 and CDR2 are SEHNR and FQNEAQ (reference sequence). The V gene lost 2 bases and the J gene lost 4 bases, with 6 bases spanning the gap. The chain's CDR3 is CASSLTGYEQYF. The CDR3 bases are TGTGCCAGCAGCTTAACGGGATACGAGCAGTACTTC.